This is a list of T cell receptor beta chains from one sample in a study of cytomegalovirus exposure and HLA in healthy donors. The repertoire was sequenced with immunoSEQ multiplex PCR; TCRdb's copy has only in-frame clones and lacks some. The sample shows some 170,000 clones, roughly nine tenths of them seen only once. Sequencing was done on a sample of PBMCs. These TCRs come from a woman between 25 and 40 years old in good health and CMV-seronegative. CDR3s include the opening cysteine and the closing phenylalanine or tryptophan. The order of the fields is V gene, J gene, D gene, clone size, CDR3 DNA, CDR3 protein. D genes are given only for firm matches. Expanded clones get a size class; other rows say once, few or many, or leave the size out.

>TRBV2|TRBJ2-1|TRBD2|-
TGTGCCAGCACCCCCTCCGCGGGGGCCTACAATGAGCAGTTCTTC
CASTPSAGAYNEQFF
>TRBV7-3|TRBJ2-5|-|-
TGTGCCAGCAGCCTTCGTGGGATTCAGGGGGAGACCCAGTACTTC
CASSLRGIQGETQYF
>TRBV9|TRBJ2-1|TRBD2|-
TGTGCCAGCAGCGGATCCCTAGCGGGAGGGTCGCTTTTCTTC
CASSGSLAGGSLFF
>TRBV14|TRBJ2-7|-|-
TGTGCCAGCAGCCAAGACCCCACCTACGAGCAGTACTTC
CASSQDPTYEQYF
>TRBV7-9|TRBJ2-3|-|-
TGTGCCAGCAGCGTCGCAGGGGAAGATACGCAGTATTTT
CASSVAGEDTQYF
>TRBV5-1|TRBJ2-5|TRBD2|-
TGCGCCAGCAGCTTGCCCCGACTAGCGGACCCAGAGACCCAGTACTTC
CASSLPRLADPETQYF
>TRBV19|TRBJ2-1|TRBD1|-
TGTGCCAGTAGTAGGGACAGGGACCGCAATGAGCAGTTCTTC
CASSRDRDRNEQFF
>TRBV2|TRBJ2-4|-|-
TGTGCCAGCAGTGCAGGAAAAAACATTCAGTACTTC
CASSAGKNIQYF
>TRBV27|TRBJ1-4|TRBD1|-
TGTGCCAGCAGCGGACTCCAGGGACAGGGAAATGAAAAACTGTTTTTT
CASSGLQGQGNEKLFF
>TRBV5-6|TRBJ2-2|-|-
TGTGCCAGCAGCCGGGGTTGGAACACCGGGGAGCTGTTTTTT
CASSRGWNTGELFF
>TRBV30|TRBJ2-7|-|-
TGTGCCTGGAGTGTGGACAGCGGCTACGAGCAGTACTTC
CAWSVDSGYEQYF
>TRBV9|TRBJ2-5|-|-
TGTGCCAGCAGCGTATTCAGCGGACCTCAAGAGACCCAGTACTTC
CASSVFSGPQETQYF
>TRBV6-1|TRBJ2-7|TRBD2|-
TGTGCCAGCATCTCCGGGGGGGTCCTCAGCTACGAGCAGTACTTC
CASISGGVLSYEQYF
>TRBV7-7|TRBJ2-2|TRBD2|-
TGTGCCAGCAGCTTAGCGCTAGCGGGGGCCCCCGGCACCGGGGAGCTGTTTTTT
CASSLALAGAPGTGELFF
>TRBV2|TRBJ2-1|TRBD1|-
TGTGCCAGCAGTGCCCTTGGGACAGGGAACAATGAGCAGTTCTTC
CASSALGTGNNEQFF
>TRBV6-1|TRBJ1-5|-|-
TGTGCCAGCAGTGAAGCGCTGTCAGGCTATCAGCCCCAGCATTTT
CASSEALSGYQPQHF
>TRBV7-9|TRBJ2-5|TRBD2|-
TGTGCCAGCAGCTTAGGTAGCGGGGGCCTCCAAGAGACCCAGTACTTC
CASSLGSGGLQETQYF
>TRBV10-2|TRBJ2-7|-|-
TGCGCCGTACAGACAGCCACCTACGAGCAGTACTTC
CAVQTATYEQYF
>TRBV6-1|TRBJ1-5|TRBD1|few
TGTGCCAGCAGGGCGGACAGGGTTCCAAATCAGCCCCAGCATTTT
CASRADRVPNQPQHF
>TRBV19|TRBJ1-1|TRBD1|few
TGTGCCAGTAGGAGGGACAGGGAAGGGGTGAACACTGAAGCTTTCTTT
CASRRDREGVNTEAFF
>TRBV30|TRBJ1-1|-|-
TGTGCCTACCACCCGGCGACACAAGCTTTCTTT
CAYHPATQAFF
>TRBV30|TRBJ1-1|TRBD1|-
TGTGCCTGGAGTTCCGGTAGGGGGCACACTGAAGCTTTCTTT
CAWSSGRGHTEAFF
>TRBV7-2|TRBJ1-2|-|-
TGTGCCAGCACCGCCTGGGCCGGTGACTATGGCTACACCTTC
CASTAWAGDYGYTF
>TRBV14|TRBJ1-1|-|-
TGTGCCAGCAGCCCTTGGCCTGCGCGGGAGTTGAACACTGAAGCTTTCTTT
CASSPWPARELNTEAFF
>TRBV27|TRBJ1-2|-|-
TGTGCCAGCAGTCCCGACAAGGCTAACTATGGCTACACCTTC
CASSPDKANYGYTF
>TRBV28|TRBJ2-2|-|-
TGTGCCAGCAGTTTACCTACGGCGCGGGGCGGGGAGCTGTTTTTT
CASSLPTARGGELFF
>TRBV5-4|TRBJ1-1|-|few
TGTGCCAGCAGCTGGGGAGGGAGGGCTGAAGCTTTCTTT
CASSWGGRAEAFF
>TRBV19|TRBJ1-6|TRBD1|once
TGTGCCAGTAGTGCCGGACAGGGGGGGAATTCACCCCTCCACTTT
CASSAGQGGNSPLHF
>TRBV7-2|TRBJ2-5|-|-
TGTGCCAGCAGCTACAGGGTCGGAGAGACCCAGTACTTC
CASSYRVGETQYF
>TRBV6-1|TRBJ1-5|-|few
TGTGCCAGCAGTAGCCATCAGCCCCAGCATTTT
CASSSHQPQHF